The 14 T cell receptor beta chains given below trace back to one sample, sequenced in a study of shared clonotypes between healthy human individuals. TCRdb keeps only in-frame clones here, not all; method: immunoSEQ multiplex PCR. Of over a million clones in the sample, nearly 99% are singletons; the top ten hold approximately 0.45%. The sequenced sample was naive CD4+ T cells sorted from blood. Sample subset: CD45RA+ positively selected. These receptor sequences come from a young man in good health.

The rearrangement links TRBV6-1 to TRBJ1-3, with D possibly TRBD1 on 5 matching bases. CDR1 is MNHNS, CDR2 SASEGT, per germline. V was clipped by 2 bases and J by 0 bases, with 17 bases between them. This CDR3 contains 18 residues. The CDR3 DNA reads as TGTGCCAGCAGTGAATGGGGTATCGACAGTTTCTCTGGAAACACCATATATTTT. Translation: CASSEWGIDSFSGNTIYF.

The table lists this clone with a count of one. The chain carries TRBV7-3 and TRBJ2-7; no definite D call. Germline values: CDR1 SGHTA, CDR2 FQGTGA. V lost 2 bases, J lost 2 bases, and 13 bases lay in between. CDR3 length: 15 residues. The CDR3 nucleotides read TGTGCCAGCAGCTTAGGCCTTGGATTTCCCTACGAGCAGTACTTC. Translation gives CASSLGLGFPYEQYF.

With regard to this clone: The same CDR3 is also encoded by other DNA sequences in this sample. This rearrangement joins TRBV15 to TRBJ1-1; D possibly corresponds to TRBD1 (5 bases). V lost 3 bases, J lost 1 base, and 6 bases lay in between. The CDR3 totals 13 residues. Germline loops: CDR1 LNHNV, CDR2 YYDKDF (reference sequence). CDR3 amino acids: CATSRGPNTEAFF. The CDR3 coding sequence is TGTGCCACCAGCAGGGGACCGAACACTGAAGCTTTCTTT.

This clone was seen only once. V and J are TRBV6-5 and TRBJ1-2, with D unclear. Germline lookup yields CDR1 MNHEY and CDR2 SVGAGI. The CDR3 spans 16 residues. The V end lost 0 bases, the J end lost 3 bases, and 14 bases lay between the germline ends. CDR3 in amino acids: CASSYSVQPGHYGYTF. The CDR3 nucleotides read TGTGCCAGCAGTTACTCGGTACAACCTGGTCACTATGGCTACACCTTC.

The chain combines TRBV10-2 with TRBJ2-1; 13 bases match TRBD2. CDR3 length: 14 residues. The germline V gene has CDR1 WSHSY and CDR2 SAAADI. Unmatched junction bases numbered 5, after V lost 8 bases and J lost 7 bases. The CDR3 bases are TGCGCCAGCCGCGGACTAGCGGGAGTAAATGAGCAGTTCTTC. Translation gives CASRGLAGVNEQFF.

V usage is TRBV10-3 and J usage is TRBJ1-1, with 8 bases fitting TRBD1. This CDR3 has 14 amino acids. Germline-derived CDR1 and CDR2 are ENHRY and SYGVKD. The trim removed 11 bases at V and 2 bases at J, leaving 10 bases unmatched. The CDR3 DNA is TGTGCCGTGGGCACAGGGGGGTCCAACACTGAAGCTTTCTTT. Translating it yields CAVGTGGSNTEAFF.

The rearrangement uses TRBV7-8 and TRBJ2-5; 10 bases match TRBD1. J lost 4 bases, V lost 7 bases, and 12 bases had no gene match. There are 16 residues in the CDR3. The germline V gene has CDR1 SGHVS and CDR2 FQNEAQ. The CDR3 region is CASTPLTRTGGETQYF. Written as DNA, the CDR3 is TGTGCCAGCACCCCCTTAACCCGGACAGGGGGAGAGACCCAGTACTTC.

The chain uses TRBV11-2 and TRBJ2-1; D unresolved. Looked up from germline, CDR1 is SGHAT and CDR2 is FQNNGV. This CDR3 comprises 16 residues. The V and J ends lost 4 bases and 0 bases respectively, with 13 bases between them. For the CDR3, the DNA is TGTGCCAGCAGCTCGATCAAGGGAAGCTCCTACAATGAGCAGTTCTTC. Residues: CASSSIKGSSYNEQFF.

This CDR3 is CSASVPDEQFF. The CDR3 DNA sequence: TGCAGTGCTAGTGTCCCTGATGAGCAGTTCTTC. J is TRBJ2-1 and V is TRBV20-1; unclear D gene. Germline values: CDR1 DFQATT, CDR2 SNEGSKA (reference sequence). The CDR3 loop spans 11 amino acids. V was cut by 3 bases and J by 8 bases, with 8 bases left in between.

This chain links TRBV5-1 with TRBJ1-4; no clear D. Looked up from germline, CDR1 is SGHRS and CDR2 is YFSETQ. The CDR3 loop spans 15 amino acids. Between the trimmed V and J ends, which lost 6 bases and 0 bases, there was a span of 12 bases. This CDR3 is CASMLTPATNEKLFF. CDR3 in DNA: TGCGCCAGCATGCTAACCCCCGCAACTAATGAAAAACTGTTTTTT.

The chain carries TRBV5-4 and TRBJ1-1; TRBD1 agrees at 7 bases. With V trimmed by 4 bases and J by 0 bases, 9 bases remained unmatched. CDR1 is SGHNT and CDR2 is YYREEE in the germline V gene (reference sequence). This CDR3 region has 16 residues. This chain's CDR3 is CASSHQTGTMNTEAFF. CDR3 in DNA: TGTGCCAGCAGCCACCAGACAGGGACGATGAACACTGAAGCTTTCTTT.

In DNA form, the CDR3 reads TGCGCCAGCAGCTTGTTACCCATGAACACTGAAGCTTTCTTT. Its translation: CASSLLPMNTEAFF. The chain employs TRBV5-1 and TRBJ1-1, with D unclear. The germline CDR1 and CDR2 sequences are SGHRS and YFSETQ. Trimming took 1 base from V and 0 from J, leaving 7 bases between them. The CDR3 has 14 residues.

This rearrangement joins TRBV28 to TRBJ2-7; 8 positions agree with TRBD1. The CDR3 is 15 amino acids. V shed 3 bases, J shed 6 bases, and the junction held 10 bases outside the gene matches. Germline CDR1 is MDHEN and CDR2 is SYDVKM. In nucleotides, the CDR3 is TGTGCCAGCAGTTTCGGACAGGGAACCACCTTCGAGCAGTACTTC. Encoded protein: CASSFGQGTTFEQYF.

The gene calls are TRBV11-2 and TRBJ2-1; 8 nucleotides agree with TRBD2. CDR3 size: 14 residues. The trim removed 5 bases at V and 6 bases at J, leaving 6 bases unmatched. Looked up from germline, CDR1 is SGHAT and CDR2 is FQNNGV. CDR3 loop: CASSPYRGGNEQFF. CDR3 DNA sequence: TGTGCCAGCAGCCCATACCGGGGGGGCAATGAGCAGTTCTTC.